Listed here is a single TCR beta chain. Its matching antigen is unknown. This entry comes from a study of radiotherapy plus CTLA-4 blockade in lung cancer. The CDR3 is 15 residues long. The V end lost 2 bases, the J end lost 5 bases, and 13 bases lay between the germline ends. CDR1 and CDR2 from the germline V gene are ENHRY and SYGVKD. General study results and limits: Subsequent to radiotherapy plus ipilimumab, tumor-derived TCR clones underwent expansion in blood.

The protocol was immunoSEQ multiplex PCR, while the TCRdb copy is restricted to in-frame clones and leaves out a portion. This sample yields tens of thousands of clones, of which roughly four fifths are seen a single time; over 2.5% belongs to the top ten. This specimen was peripheral blood, taken from a patient treated with radiotherapy plus ipilimumab. The rearrangement uses TRBV10-3 and TRBJ2-1; a weak D match, TRBD1 (7 bases). This TCR was sampled from a human donor with non-small cell lung cancer whose response to radiotherapy plus ipilimumab could not be evaluated. The CDR3 DNA is TGTGCCATCAGTGAGCCGCCAGGGGGGAACAATGAGCAGTTCTTC. It translates to CAISEPPGGNNEQFF.